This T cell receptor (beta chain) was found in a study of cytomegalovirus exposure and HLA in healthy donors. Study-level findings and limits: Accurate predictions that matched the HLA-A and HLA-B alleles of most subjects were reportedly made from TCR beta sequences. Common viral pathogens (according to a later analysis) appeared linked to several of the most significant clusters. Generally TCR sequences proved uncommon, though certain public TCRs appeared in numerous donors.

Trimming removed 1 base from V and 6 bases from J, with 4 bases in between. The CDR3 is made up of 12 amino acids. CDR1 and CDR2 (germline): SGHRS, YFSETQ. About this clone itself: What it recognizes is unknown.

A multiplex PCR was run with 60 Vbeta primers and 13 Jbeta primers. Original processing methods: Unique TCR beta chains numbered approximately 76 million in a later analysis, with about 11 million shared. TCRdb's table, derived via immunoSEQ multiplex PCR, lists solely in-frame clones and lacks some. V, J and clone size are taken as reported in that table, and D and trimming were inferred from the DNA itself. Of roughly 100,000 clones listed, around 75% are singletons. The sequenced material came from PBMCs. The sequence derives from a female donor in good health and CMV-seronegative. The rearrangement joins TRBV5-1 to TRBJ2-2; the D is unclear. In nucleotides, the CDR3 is TGCGCCAGCAGCTTGTTAGCCGGGGAGCTGTTTTTT. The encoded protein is CASSLLAGELFF.